The clone carrying this T cell receptor beta chain was found a few times. What it recognizes is unknown. Study processing details: A papillary thyroid cancer distant-metastasis classifier was built from CDR3 differences across clinicopathological groups. TCRdb ran MiXCR on the PCR reads. The V and J calls were not made by the authors but by TCRdb's processing. The repertoire holds roughly 12,000 clones, with more than 20% as singletons. Thyroid surgery had not been preceded by any treatment in any patient. The data derive from a study of metastatic and nonmetastatic thyroid tumors. Study information: Across peripheral blood and tumor or nodule tissue samples taken from malignant and benign thyroid patients, the repertoires were compared with one another. Study conclusions and caveats: The reported finding was significantly higher TCR beta diversity in malignant thyroid tumors relative to benign nodules, in blood and tumor.

This TCR derives from a female donor with papillary thyroid cancer or a benign thyroid nodule (not recorded which). Some clones in this sample may be carry-over from other donors' samples. Sequenced sample: adjacent normal tissue.

The CDR3 sequence is CATSKNTIYF. CDR3 bases: TGTGCCACCTCAAAGAACACCATATATTTT. V usage is TRBV7-9 and J usage is TRBJ1-3; no firm D call. V lost 10 bases to trimming and J lost 7 bases, with 8 bases between them. CDR3 length equals 10 residues. Per the germline V gene, CDR1 is SEHNR and CDR2 is FQNEAQ (reference sequence).